This T cell receptor beta chain was recovered during a study of Tregs in tolerant kidney transplant recipients. Across the study: Mixed chimerism was transient after nonmyeloablative marrow transplants from related graft donors.

A note on this clone: Its antigen is not identified. The read falls 3 residues short of the CDR3 end, and the missing part is taken from the germline J gene.

Germline V gene sequence: CDR1 LNHDA, CDR2 SQIVND (reference sequence). The CDR3 sequence is 16 residues long. The V and J ends lost 10 bases and 0 bases, in that order; junction bases with no gene match: 8. Thawed PBMCs were FACS-sorted into unstimulated CD4+CD25+CD127- regulatory T cells, CD4+CD25- non-regulatory cells, CD4 and CD8 cells. Sequencing used immunoSEQ multiplex PCR; TCRdb keeps in-frame clones, though not all of them. The sample includes about 30,000 clones. Whole-study findings and limits: In tolerant patients, donor-specific Tregs outgrew total Tregs, suggesting antigen-driven expansion. Expanding Tregs on activated donor B cells appeared to best identify donor-specific TCRbeta clones.

The V call is TRBV19, the J call TRBJ2-1, with 11 bases fitting TRBD2. The specimen comprised CD8+ T cells from blood, sampled before the transplant. This TCR came from a human donor who received a combined kidney and bone marrow transplant. CDR3 residues: CATKVLAGGSYNEQFF. The DNA read from the CDR3 is TGTGCCACAAAAGTCCTAGCGGGGGGCTCCTACAATGAG.